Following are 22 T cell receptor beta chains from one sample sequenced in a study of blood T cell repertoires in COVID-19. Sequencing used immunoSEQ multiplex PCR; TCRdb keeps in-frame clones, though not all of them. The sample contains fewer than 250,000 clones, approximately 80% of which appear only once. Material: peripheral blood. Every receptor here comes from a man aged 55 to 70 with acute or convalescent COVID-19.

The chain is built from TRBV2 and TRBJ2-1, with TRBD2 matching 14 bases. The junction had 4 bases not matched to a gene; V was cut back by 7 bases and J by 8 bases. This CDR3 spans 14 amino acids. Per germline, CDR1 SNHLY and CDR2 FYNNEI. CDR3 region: CASTGTSGSYEQFF. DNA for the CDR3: TGTGCCAGCACCGGGACTAGCGGGAGCTATGAGCAGTTCTTC.

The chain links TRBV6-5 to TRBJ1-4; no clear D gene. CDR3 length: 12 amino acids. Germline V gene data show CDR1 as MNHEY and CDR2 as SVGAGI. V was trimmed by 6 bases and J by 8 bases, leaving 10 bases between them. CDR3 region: CASRKYEEKLFF. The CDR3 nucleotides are TGTGCCAGCAGAAAGTATGAGGAAAAACTGTTTTTT.

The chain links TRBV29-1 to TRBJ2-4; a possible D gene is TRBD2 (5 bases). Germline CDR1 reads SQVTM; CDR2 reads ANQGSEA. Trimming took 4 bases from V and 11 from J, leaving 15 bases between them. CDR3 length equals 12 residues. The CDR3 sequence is CSVVVDRGFQYF. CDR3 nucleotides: TGCAGCGTTGTGGTCGATAGAGGGTTTCAGTACTTC.

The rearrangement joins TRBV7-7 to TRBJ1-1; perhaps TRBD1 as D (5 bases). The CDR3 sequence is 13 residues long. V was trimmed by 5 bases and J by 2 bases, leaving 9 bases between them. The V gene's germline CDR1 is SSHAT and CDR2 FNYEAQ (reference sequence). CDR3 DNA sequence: TGTGCCAGCAGCGCCGGACAAAACACTGAAGCTTTCTTT. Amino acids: CASSAGQNTEAFF. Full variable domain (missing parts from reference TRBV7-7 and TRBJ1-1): GAGVSQSPRYKVTKRGQDVTLRCDPISSHATLYWYQQALGQGPEFLTYFNYEAQPDKSGLPSDRFSAERPEGSISTLTIQRTEQRDSAMYRCASSAGQNTEAFFGQGTRLTVV.

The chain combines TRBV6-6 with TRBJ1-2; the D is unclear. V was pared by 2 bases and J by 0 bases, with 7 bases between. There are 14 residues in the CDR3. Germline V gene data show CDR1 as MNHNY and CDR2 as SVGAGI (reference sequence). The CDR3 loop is CASSYNGANYGYTF. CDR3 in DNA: TGTGCCAGCAGTTACAACGGAGCTAACTATGGCTACACCTTC.

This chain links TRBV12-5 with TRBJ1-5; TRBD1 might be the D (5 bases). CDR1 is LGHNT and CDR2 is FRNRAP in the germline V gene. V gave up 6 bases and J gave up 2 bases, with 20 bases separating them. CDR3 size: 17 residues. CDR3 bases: TGTGCTAGTGGCTCCCTCAGGACACCCGGAGGCAATCAGCCCCAGCATTTT. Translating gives CASGSLRTPGGNQPQHF.

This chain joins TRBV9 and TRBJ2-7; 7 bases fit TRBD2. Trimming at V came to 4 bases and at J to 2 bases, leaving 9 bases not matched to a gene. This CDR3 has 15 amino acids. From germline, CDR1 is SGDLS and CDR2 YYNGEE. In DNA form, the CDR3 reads TGTGCCAGCAGCAGAGCGGGACTCCTAACCTACGAGCAGTACTTC. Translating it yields CASSRAGLLTYEQYF.

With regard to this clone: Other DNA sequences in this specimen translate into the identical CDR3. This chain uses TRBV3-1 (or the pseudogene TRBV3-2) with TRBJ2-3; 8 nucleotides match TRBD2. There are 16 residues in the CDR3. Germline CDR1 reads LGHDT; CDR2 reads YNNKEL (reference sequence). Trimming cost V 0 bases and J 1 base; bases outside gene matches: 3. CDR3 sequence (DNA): TGTGCCAGCAGCCAAGAAGGACTAGCCCGCACAGATACGCAGTATTTT. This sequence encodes CASSQEGLARTDTQYF.

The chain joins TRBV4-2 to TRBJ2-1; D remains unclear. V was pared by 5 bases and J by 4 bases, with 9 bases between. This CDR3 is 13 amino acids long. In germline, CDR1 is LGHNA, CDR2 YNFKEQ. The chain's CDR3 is CASSRAGYNEQFF. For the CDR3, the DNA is TGTGCCAGCAGCAGAGCAGGATACAATGAGCAGTTCTTC.

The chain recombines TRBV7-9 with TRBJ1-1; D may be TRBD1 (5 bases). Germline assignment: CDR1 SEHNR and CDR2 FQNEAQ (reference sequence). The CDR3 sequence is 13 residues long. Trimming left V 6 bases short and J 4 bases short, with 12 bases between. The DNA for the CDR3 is TGTGCCAGCAGGCAGGGAGGCGGCACTGAAGCTTTCTTT. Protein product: CASRQGGGTEAFF.

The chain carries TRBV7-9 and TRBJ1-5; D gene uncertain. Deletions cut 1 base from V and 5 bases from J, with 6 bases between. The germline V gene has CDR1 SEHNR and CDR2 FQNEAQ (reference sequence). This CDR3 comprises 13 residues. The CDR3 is CASSLDGYQPQHF. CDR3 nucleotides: TGTGCCAGCAGCTTAGACGGGTATCAGCCCCAGCATTTT.

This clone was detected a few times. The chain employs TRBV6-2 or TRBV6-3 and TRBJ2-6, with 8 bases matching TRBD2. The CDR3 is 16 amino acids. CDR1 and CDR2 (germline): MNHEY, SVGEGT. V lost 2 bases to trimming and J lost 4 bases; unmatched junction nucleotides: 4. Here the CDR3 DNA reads TGTGCCAGCAGTTACCCCGGGGGGGGCGGGGCCAACGTCCTGACTTTC. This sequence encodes CASSYPGGGGANVLTF.

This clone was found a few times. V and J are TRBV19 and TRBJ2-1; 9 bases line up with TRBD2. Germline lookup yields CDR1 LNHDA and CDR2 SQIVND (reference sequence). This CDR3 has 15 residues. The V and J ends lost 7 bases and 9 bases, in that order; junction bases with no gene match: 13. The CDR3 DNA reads TGTGCCAGTATGAGGGGACTAGCCCGAGAGGGTGAGCAGTTCTTC. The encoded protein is CASMRGLAREGEQFF.

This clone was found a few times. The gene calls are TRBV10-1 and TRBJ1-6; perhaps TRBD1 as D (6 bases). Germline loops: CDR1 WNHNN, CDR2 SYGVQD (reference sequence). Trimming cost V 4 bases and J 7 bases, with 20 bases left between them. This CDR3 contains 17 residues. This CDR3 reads CASSAPEQGRVNSPLHF. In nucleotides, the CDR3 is TGCGCCAGCAGTGCACCCGAACAGGGTAGGGTGAATTCACCCCTCCACTTT.

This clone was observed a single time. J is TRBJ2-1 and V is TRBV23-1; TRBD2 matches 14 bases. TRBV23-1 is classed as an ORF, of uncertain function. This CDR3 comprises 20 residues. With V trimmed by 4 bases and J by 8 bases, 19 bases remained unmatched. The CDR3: CASSPSDPETSGRALDEQFF. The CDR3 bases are TGCGCCAGCAGTCCCTCCGACCCCGAGACTAGCGGGAGGGCCTTGGATGAGCAGTTCTTC.

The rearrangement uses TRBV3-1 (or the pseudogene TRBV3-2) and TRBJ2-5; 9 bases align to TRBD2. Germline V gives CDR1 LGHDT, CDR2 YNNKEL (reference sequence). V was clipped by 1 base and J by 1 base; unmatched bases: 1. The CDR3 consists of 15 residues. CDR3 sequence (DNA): TGTGCCAGCAGCCAAGGCGGGGGGGCCCAAGAGACCCAGTACTTC. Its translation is CASSQGGGAQETQYF.

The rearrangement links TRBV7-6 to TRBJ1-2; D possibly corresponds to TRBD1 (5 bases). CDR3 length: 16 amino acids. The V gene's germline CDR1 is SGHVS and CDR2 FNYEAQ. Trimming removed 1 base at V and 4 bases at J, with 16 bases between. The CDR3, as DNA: TGTGCCAGCAGCTTAGATGCCGAGGACAATATCTATGGCTACACCTTC. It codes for CASSLDAEDNIYGYTF.

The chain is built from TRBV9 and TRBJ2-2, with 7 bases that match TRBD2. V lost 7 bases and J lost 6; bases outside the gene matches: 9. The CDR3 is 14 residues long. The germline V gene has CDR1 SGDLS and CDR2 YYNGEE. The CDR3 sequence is CASGGGQGSGELFF. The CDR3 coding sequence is TGTGCCAGCGGGGGAGGGCAGGGATCCGGGGAGCTGTTTTTT. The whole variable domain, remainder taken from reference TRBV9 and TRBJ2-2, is DSGVTQTPKHLITATGQRVTLRCSPRSGDLSVYWYQQSLDQGLQFLIQYYNGEERAKGNILERFSAQQFPDLHSELNLSSLELGDSALYFCASGGGQGSGELFFGEGSRLTVL.

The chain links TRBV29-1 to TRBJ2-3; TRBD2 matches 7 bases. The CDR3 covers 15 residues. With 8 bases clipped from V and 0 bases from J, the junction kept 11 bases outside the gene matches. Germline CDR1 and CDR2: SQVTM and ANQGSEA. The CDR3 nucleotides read TGCAGCTCACGCGGGACTACCCGAAGCACAGATACGCAGTATTTT. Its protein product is CSSRGTTRSTDTQYF.

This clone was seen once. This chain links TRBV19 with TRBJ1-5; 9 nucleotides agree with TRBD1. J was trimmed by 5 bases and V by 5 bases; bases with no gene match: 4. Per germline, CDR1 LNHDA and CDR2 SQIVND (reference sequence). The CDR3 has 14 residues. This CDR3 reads CASSGWTGDQPQHF. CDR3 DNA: TGTGCCAGTAGTGGGTGGACAGGGGATCAGCCCCAGCATTTT.

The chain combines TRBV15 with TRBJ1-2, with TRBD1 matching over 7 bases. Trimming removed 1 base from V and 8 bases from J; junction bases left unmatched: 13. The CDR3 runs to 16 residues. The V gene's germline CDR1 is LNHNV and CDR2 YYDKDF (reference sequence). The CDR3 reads CATSRGGTGASEGYTF. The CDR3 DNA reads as TGTGCCACCAGCAGAGGAGGCACAGGGGCTTCGGAAGGCTACACCTTC.

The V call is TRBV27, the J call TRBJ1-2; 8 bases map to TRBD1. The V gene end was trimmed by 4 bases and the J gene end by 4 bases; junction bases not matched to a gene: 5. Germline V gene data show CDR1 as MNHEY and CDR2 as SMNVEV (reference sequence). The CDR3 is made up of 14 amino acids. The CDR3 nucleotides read TGTGCCAGCAGTTCAGCCGGGACAGGCTATGGCTACACCTTC. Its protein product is CASSSAGTGYGYTF.